The entry that follows covers one TCR beta chain sequence. Its target is unknown. The data originate from a study of cytomegalovirus exposure and HLA in healthy donors. Broader study findings: Cytomegalovirus association was assigned to approximately 180 TCR beta chains.

Sequencing used immunoSEQ multiplex PCR; TCRdb keeps in-frame clones, though not all of them. The top ten clones hold 0.65% to 0.7% of a sample with more than 75,000 clones, 93% of them seen once. The CDR3 runs 15 residues. V dropped 2 bases and J dropped 7 bases, with 14 bases sitting between them. Germline assignment: CDR1 MNHNS and CDR2 SASEGT. The TCR originated in a man between 18 and 35 years old in good health and CMV-seronegative. Sequencing input: PBMCs. The chain uses TRBV6-1 and TRBJ1-4, with D perhaps TRBD1 (5 bases). CDR3 protein: CASSEIGGVSEKLFF. The CDR3 DNA sequence: TGTGCCAGCAGTGAAATTGGGGGGGTGAGTGAAAAACTGTTTTTT.